These 16 T cell receptor beta chains came from one sample sequenced in a study of shared clonotypes between healthy human individuals. Using immunoSEQ multiplex PCR, the repertoire was profiled, and TCRdb retains in-frame clones only, with some absent. The sample holds about 2,500,000 clones, about 92% seen once. Sequencing input: naive CD4+ T cells sorted from blood. As to subset: CD45RA+ positively selected. Receptor source: a man aged 18-30 years in good health.

A single count supports this clone. The chain recombines TRBV27 with TRBJ2-4; 11 bases fit TRBD1. Trimming at V came to 1 base and at J to 1 base, leaving 9 bases not matched to a gene. This CDR3 contains 19 residues. Germline CDR1 and CDR2: MNHEY and SMNVEV (reference sequence). The CDR3 sequence is CASSLWGTGGQLAKNIQYF. CDR3 sequence (DNA): TGTGCCAGCAGTTTATGGGGGACAGGGGGACAATTGGCCAAAAACATTCAGTACTTC.

This clone was seen only once. Other DNA sequences in the same sample also yield this CDR3. The J gene is TRBJ2-7, the V gene TRBV10-2; D ambiguous. From germline, CDR1 is WSHSY and CDR2 SAAADI. The CDR3 has 11 residues. V lost 2 bases to trimming and J lost 4 bases, with 3 bases between them. The CDR3, as DNA: TGCGCCAGCAGTGAGGGATACGAGCAGTACTTC. Protein sequence: CASSEGYEQYF.

This sequence joins TRBV7-9 and TRBJ2-7; 8 positions match TRBD2. With V trimmed by 1 base and J by 3 bases, 5 bases remained unmatched. The length of the CDR3 is 15 residues. Germline V gives CDR1 SEHNR, CDR2 FQNEAQ (reference sequence). The CDR3 bases are TGTGCCAGCAGCTTAGGTCCCGGGACTAGCTACGAGCAGTACTTC. It translates to CASSLGPGTSYEQYF.

Of note for this clone: Its ends do not fully match the called genes, so a read error is possible. This chain connects TRBV7-9 to TRBJ2-5, with 8 bases identical to TRBD2. This CDR3 contains 14 residues. Germline V lookup: CDR1 SEHNR, CDR2 FQNEAQ (reference sequence). The CDR3 region is CAGSPTSGQETQYF. CDR3 sequence (DNA): TGTGCCGGCAGCCCTACTAGCGGCCAAGAGACCCAGTACTTC.

This sequence joins TRBV7-2 and TRBJ2-7; 7 bases map to TRBD1. V trimming: 5 bases; J trimming: 1 base; junction bases outside the gene matches: 5. The CDR3 consists of 14 residues. Germline V gene lookup returns CDR1 SGHTA and CDR2 FQGNSA. The CDR3 here is CASSPGQASYEQYF. In nucleotides, the CDR3 is TGTGCCAGCAGCCCCGGACAGGCTTCCTACGAGCAGTACTTC.

J is TRBJ1-6 and V is TRBV28, with D perhaps TRBD1 (5 bases). Germline values: CDR1 MDHEN, CDR2 SYDVKM. V dropped 6 bases and J dropped 14 bases, with 17 bases sitting between them. The CDR3 sequence is 13 residues long. CDR3 sequence: CASSLGLIQALHF. The CDR3 coding sequence is TGTGCCAGCAGCTTGGGACTTATACAAGCCCTCCACTTT. The full variable domain, in which reference TRBV28 and TRBJ1-6 provide the parts outside the CDR3, is DVKVTQSSRYLVKRTGEKVFLECVQDMDHENMFWYRQDPGLGLRLIYFSYDVKMKEKGDIPEGYSVSREKKERFSLILESASTNQTSMYLCASSLGLIQALHFGNGTRLTVT.

Concerning this clone: Other DNA sequences in this sample translate to the same CDR3. CDR3 bases: TGTGCCAGCAGCTTGGTTGGCGGTGGCACAGATACGCAGTATTTT. Translated, it gives CASSLVGGGTDTQYF. The rearrangement joins TRBV5-4 to TRBJ2-3; D is uncertain. Germline V gives CDR1 SGHNT, CDR2 YYREEE (reference sequence). With 0 bases removed from V and 1 base from J, the gap between germline ends came to 9 bases. The CDR3 is 15 amino acids.

The chain carries TRBV7-9 and TRBJ1-1; D is undetermined. Per the germline V gene, CDR1 is SEHNR and CDR2 is FQNEAQ (reference sequence). Trimming left V 3 bases short and J 3 bases short, with 5 bases between. CDR3 length equals 12 residues. CDR3 protein: CASSFQYTEAFF. Written as DNA, the CDR3 is TGTGCCAGCAGCTTTCAATACACTGAAGCTTTCTTT.

The chain has TRBV25-1 and TRBJ2-6; maybe TRBD1 (5 bases). In germline, CDR1 is MGHDK, CDR2 SYGVNS. There are 17 residues in the CDR3. Trimming took off 4 bases at V and 0 bases at J, with 13 bases between the two ends. Here the CDR3 reads CASSASSQGSGANVLTF. CDR3 bases: TGTGCCAGCAGTGCGTCCTCCCAGGGCTCTGGGGCCAACGTCCTGACTTTC.

J is TRBJ2-2 and V is TRBV11-3; 8 nucleotides match TRBD1. J lost 6 bases, V lost 3 bases, and 3 bases had no gene match. There are 14 residues in the CDR3. Per the germline V gene, CDR1 is SGHNT and CDR2 is YENEEA. In DNA, the CDR3 is TGTGCCAGCAGCTTCCAGGGGGCACCCGGGGAGCTGTTTTTT. Encoded protein: CASSFQGAPGELFF.

V usage is TRBV18 and J usage is TRBJ2-7; D uncertain. CDR1 and CDR2 (germline): KGHSH, LQKENI. V lost 1 base and J lost 5, with 12 bases in between. CDR3 length equals 14 residues. The CDR3 loop is CASSPQGRTNEQYF. CDR3 nucleotides: TGTGCCAGCTCACCACAAGGGCGCACCAACGAGCAGTACTTC.

The chain combines TRBV7-9 with TRBJ1-3; no definite D call. V dropped 4 bases and J dropped 0 bases, with 22 bases sitting between them. CDR1 is SEHNR, CDR2 FQNEAQ, per germline (reference sequence). CDR3 length equals 19 residues. The CDR3 DNA follows: TGTGCCAGCAGCTCAACCGTCCGGGCCCTCCCGGGCTCTGGAAACACCATATATTTT. Protein sequence: CASSSTVRALPGSGNTIYF. Based on the CDR3 plus reference TRBV7-9 and TRBJ1-3, the full variable domain is DTGVSQNPRHKITKRGQNVTFRCDPISEHNRLYWYRQTLGQGPEFLTYFQNEAQLEKSRLLSDRFSAERPKGSFSTLEIQRTEQGDSAMYLCASSSTVRALPGSGNTIYFGEGSWLTVV.

The V gene is TRBV6-1, the J gene TRBJ2-1, with a tentative D call TRBD1 (7 bases). V dropped 5 bases and J dropped 8 bases, with 19 bases sitting between them. From germline, CDR1 is MNHNS and CDR2 SASEGT. The CDR3 has 15 residues. DNA for the CDR3: TGTGCCAGCAGTAGCCCAGGGGGGACCCGGGATGAGCAGTTCTTC. Translation: CASSSPGGTRDEQFF.

The chain uses TRBV2 and TRBJ1-1; D remains ambiguous. Trimming removed 10 bases at V and 3 bases at J, with 18 bases between. Germline assignment: CDR1 SNHLY and CDR2 FYNNEI. The CDR3 runs to 14 residues. The DNA for the CDR3 is TGTGCCATGCCAAGAGGCAGAGAGTACACTGAAGCTTTCTTT. Translation gives CAMPRGREYTEAFF.

This clone came up a few times. J is TRBJ1-5 and V is TRBV11-2, with TRBD1 matching 8 bases. The CDR3 runs 14 residues. V lost 3 bases to trimming and J lost 6 bases; unmatched junction nucleotides: 4. Germline loops: CDR1 SGHAT, CDR2 FQNNGV. CDR3 protein: CASSLTGVGQPQHF. The CDR3 DNA reads TGTGCCAGCAGCTTGACAGGGGTCGGTCAGCCCCAGCATTTT.

V usage is TRBV6-5 and J usage is TRBJ1-5; D remains ambiguous. The CDR3 spans 13 residues. The V end lost 2 bases, the J end lost 5 bases, and 7 bases lay between the germline ends. The germline gives CDR1 MNHEY, CDR2 SVGAGI. The CDR3 DNA reads TGTGCCAGCAGTTACACTGATTATCAGCCCCAGCATTTT. The encoded protein is CASSYTDYQPQHF.